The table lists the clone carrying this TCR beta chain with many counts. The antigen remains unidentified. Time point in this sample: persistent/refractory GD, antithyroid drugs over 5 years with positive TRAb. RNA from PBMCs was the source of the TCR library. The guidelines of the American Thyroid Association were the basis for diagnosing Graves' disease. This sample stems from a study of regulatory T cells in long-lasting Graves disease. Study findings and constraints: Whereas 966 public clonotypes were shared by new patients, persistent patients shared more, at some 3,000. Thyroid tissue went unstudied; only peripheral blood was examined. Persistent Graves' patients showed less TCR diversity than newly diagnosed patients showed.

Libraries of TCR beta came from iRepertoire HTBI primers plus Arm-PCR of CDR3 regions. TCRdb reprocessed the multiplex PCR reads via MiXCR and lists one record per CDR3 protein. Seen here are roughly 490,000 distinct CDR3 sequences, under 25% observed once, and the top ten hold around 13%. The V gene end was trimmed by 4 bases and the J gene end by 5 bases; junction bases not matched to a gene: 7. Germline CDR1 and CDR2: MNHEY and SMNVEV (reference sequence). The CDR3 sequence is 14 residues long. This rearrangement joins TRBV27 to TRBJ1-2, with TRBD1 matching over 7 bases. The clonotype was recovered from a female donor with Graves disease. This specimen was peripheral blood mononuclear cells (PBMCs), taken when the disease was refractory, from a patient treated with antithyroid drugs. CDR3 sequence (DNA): TGTGCCAGCAGTTCCGCGACAGGGAATTATGGCTACACCTTC. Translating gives CASSSATGNYGYTF.